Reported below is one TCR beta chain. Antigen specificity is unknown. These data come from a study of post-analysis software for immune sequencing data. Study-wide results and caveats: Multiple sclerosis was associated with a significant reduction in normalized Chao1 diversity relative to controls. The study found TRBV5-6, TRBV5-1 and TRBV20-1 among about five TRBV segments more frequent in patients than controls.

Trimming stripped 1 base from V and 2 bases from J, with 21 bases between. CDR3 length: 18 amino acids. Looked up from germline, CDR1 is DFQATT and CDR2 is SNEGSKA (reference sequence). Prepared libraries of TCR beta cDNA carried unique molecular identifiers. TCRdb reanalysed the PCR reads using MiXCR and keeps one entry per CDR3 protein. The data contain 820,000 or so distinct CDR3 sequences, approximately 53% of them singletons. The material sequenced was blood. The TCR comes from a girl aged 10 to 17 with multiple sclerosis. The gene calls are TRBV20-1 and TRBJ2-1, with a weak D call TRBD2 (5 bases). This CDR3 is CSARGWVMWEITYNEQFF. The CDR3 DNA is TGCAGTGCTAGAGGATGGGTAATGTGGGAGATAACCTACAATGAGCAGTTCTTC.